This record concerns one T cell receptor (beta chain) sequence. There is no known antigen for this receptor. Base-call qualities are not available, and no considerably larger clone is one nucleotide away. These data originate in a study of cytomegalovirus exposure and HLA in healthy donors (dated by TCRdb to between 2016 and 2019). In terms of the full investigation: An earlier analysis of approximately 590 of the donors reported 250 to 350 Gb of sequence data and 120 million or so unique TCR beta sequences from roughly 180 million T cells. Approximately 300 gigabases of sequencing data and around 88 million unique TCR sequences made up an early release that covered 500 to 700 HLA-typed donors. Of the roughly 400 genotyped donors, more than 75% were placed in the genetic ancestry cluster associated with self-reported Caucasian donors. The study aimed to test whether signatures of past pathogen exposure could be identified by cataloging public T cell receptors. The T cell repertoires of around 670 subjects were profiled by immunosequencing and related to cytomegalovirus serostatus. Along with the approximately 620-subject first cohort, a separate validation cohort of roughly 110 different subjects was used. The study combined high-throughput TCR immunosequencing, statistical association of individual TCRs with disease status, and machine learning to predict cytomegalovirus infection status. A later analysis re-examined previously published TCR beta repertoires from over 500 donors and added high-resolution HLA genotyping to investigate patterns of TCR occurrence. Rather than drawing on any new phenotypic data, the later analysis identified candidate immune exposures from TCR beta sequences and the way those sequences occurred across donors. In an earlier analysis of 500 to 650 of the donors, high-throughput TCR beta sequencing was used to judge whether each TCR beta V gene segment behaved as functional or pseudogenic. Donor age, sex, ethnicity and CMV serostatus were compiled alongside the repertoire data. A later genetic analysis took genome-wide SNP genotypes for about 65% of the 666 donors and used that subset as a discovery cohort. All discovery cohort repertoires had been generated using a single sequencing platform. Both class I and class II loci were covered by HLA typing, at four-digit resolution. Typing coverage differed by locus: A, B, C, DRB1 and DQB1 were typed in about 629-630 donors, DQA1 in roughly 500, DPA1 in some 610, and DPB1 in 472. Several DR-DQ haplotypes were handled as single units for association and clustering because linkage in the cohort was strong. Among roughly 400 genotyped donors of the cohort, an average of roughly 230,000 unique TCR beta nucleotide sequences was sequenced per donor, of which roughly 17% were non-productive. What the work shows at the level of the full study, not this receptor alone: Some IMGT-functional V segments, including TRBV6-2 and TRBV6-3, could not be told apart with the 87-base-pair reads, so those segments were excluded. While some public TCRs were present in many individuals, most TCR sequences turned up only very rarely across donors. Compared with the 666-donor mean, donors in an Asian-associated ancestry cluster had fewer N-insertions in productive TCRs, according to a later genetic analysis. Three of the identified cytomegalovirus-associated TCR beta chains were confirmed in vitro to be specific for cytomegalovirus antigens. In the study, roughly 160 TCR beta chains were listed as associated with cytomegalovirus. It was suggested by the authors that the approach could potentially be generalized to other disease states and immunological phenotypes. Roughly 15 rarely observed V segments, including chromosome 9 orphons, were excluded from the earlier analysis of several hundred of the donors because counts were too low. A cluster of highly shared sequence variants was judged likely to represent a technical artifact of the sequencing pipeline. Only TCR beta chains were sequenced in this cohort, and the absence of alpha or paired-chain data limited detectable features. In a later analysis, the rate of TCR association differed among HLA loci, with DRB1 alleles having the most associated TCRs and HLA-C alleles having the fewest. A later analysis found that HLA-associated TCR beta chains were more clonally expanded and had lower generation probabilities than equally common non-associated chains. In an earlier analysis of about 540 of the donors, most TCR beta V segments were observed in productive rearrangements about 87% or about 30% of the time, broadly matching IMGT annotations. In a later analysis, most CMV-associated TCR beta chains were found to appear HLA-restricted, with HLA associations seemingly driven largely by CMV exposure. In a later genetic analysis, a missense DCLRE1C variant was associated with V-gene and J-gene trimming of TCR beta chains, and the association was replicated in an independent cohort. Linkage disequilibrium might explain the correlated functional status among segregating V segments, but an unknown experimental factor could not be ruled out. A further reported finding was that TCR beta sequences accurately predicted the HLA-A and HLA-B alleles for most subjects in the first cohort. Because HLA typing was missing for some donors at each locus, association tests included only the typed subset. The presence/absence analyses assumed that sequencing depth was roughly uniform across donors, and that assumption may not be true. In a later analysis, about 16,000 TCR beta sequences were associated with specific HLA alleles at a false discovery rate of 0.05. When HLA alleles, especially DR and DQ, strongly co-occurred, attributing TCR associations to individual alleles was difficult. For the cohort, immune exposure information was limited to CMV serostatus. In both the original and validation cohorts, the classifier was reported to diagnose cytomegalovirus status with high specificity and sensitivity. A later analysis reported that several top co-occurrence clusters appeared linked to parvovirus B19, influenza, CMV and Epstein-Barr virus.

Based on the germline V gene (reference sequence), the CDR1 and CDR2 sequences are SEHNR and FQNEAQ. The CDR3 goes from the cysteine to the phenylalanine over 14 residues. The read is trimmed to its CDR3 DNA, 42 bases read in frame from base 1. For this chain, trimming is 3 bases at the V end and 3 bases at the J end, and the number of junction bases without a gene match is 1. Libraries were made using the immunoSEQ multiplex PCR assay. For the multiplex PCR, a mixture combining 60 forward primers for TCR Vbeta segments and 13 reverse primers for TCR Jbeta segments was used. Amplification of the CDR3 region of rearranged TCR beta genes was performed with a multiplex PCR assay on genomic DNA. The Illumina HiSeq System was used to sequence the amplified TCR beta libraries as 87-base-pair reads. The published analysis was carried out like this. Across the 700 or so repertoires, a later analysis counted tens of millions of unique TCR beta chains, around 11 million of which were shared by at least two donors. A nearest-neighbor algorithm error-corrected the raw reads and collapsed the reads into unique sequences, merging closely related sequences to remove PCR and sequencing errors. Alignment of CDR3 sequences to IMGT reference sequences was used to assign V, D and J gene segments. For a sequence to be retained, a match of at least six nucleotides to both a V gene segment and a J gene segment was required. A rearrangement counted as productive if the CDR3 had no stop codons and remained in frame with V and J, and every other rearrangement counted as non-productive. Following IMGT convention, CDR3 was defined as the stretch from the second conserved V-encoded cysteine up to the conserved J-encoded phenylalanine. Sequences without an unambiguous match to a single V gene segment were excluded from the earlier analysis of 500 to 700 of the donors. An earlier analysis of 587 of the donors classified V segments as functional when productive rearrangements were above 56.7% and as segregating when the standard deviation between donors was above 5%. A statistical classification framework was built for diagnosing cytomegalovirus status from the catalog of TCR beta chain sequences. In a later analysis, TCR nucleotide sequences were compared against IMGT/GENE-DB human TR gene sequences so that V and J genes could be assigned. A later analysis assigned CDR3 sequences and most-parsimonious VDJ recombination scenarios with the TCRdist pipeline. A later analysis defined each TCR beta chain by its CDR3 amino acid sequence plus V-gene family, and excluded reads lacking a unique V-gene family. In a later analysis, nearly 600 highly shared, low-generation-probability nucleotide sequences were removed to address suspected cross-contamination and a sequencing artifact. A later analysis calculated a clonal expansion index for each public chain from normalized within-repertoire ranks of inferred template counts. In a later analysis, generation probabilities were computed using a VDJ recombination model fitted to out-of-frame rearrangements, and the results were checked against IGoR. Hypergeometric tests were used in a later analysis to score TCR-TCR, TCR-HLA and TCR-CMV co-occurrence, with a repertoire-size bias correction applied to the TCR pairs. A later analysis estimated false discovery rates by permuting HLA or CMV assignments 20 times. In a later analysis, co-occurring TCRs were grouped with DBSCAN, and TCRdist sequence similarity was added when clustering was performed within HLA-allele-positive subsets. Repertoires with fewer than 30,000 or more than 120,000 public chains were left out of co-occurrence clustering, as were a handful of repertoires with anomalous nucleotide sharing. The clones in this table, taken by TCRdb from immuneACCESS, are in-frame only. Not every clone is retained; where verified, under half of the shortfall comes from an unresolved V gene, and the cause of the rest is unknown. D and trimming come from the DNA, and the V and J calls and clone size come from that table. The sample includes fewer than 200,000 clones, with approximately 72% observed a single time. Jointly, the top ten make up 2% to 2.5% of the sample.

The cohort consisted of 600 or so healthy bone marrow donors. All cohort members were sampled while nominally healthy, although unrecorded immune exposures were likely present. Of the 666 cohort members, nearly 300 had a positive CMV serostatus and about 360 had a negative one, while no CMV serostatus was recorded for the donor. Each donor provided a peripheral blood sample, and peripheral blood mononuclear cells were used for TCR beta sequencing. The Qiagen DNeasy Blood Extraction Kit was used to extract genomic DNA from the blood cell samples. This clonotype was sampled from a human donor in good health. Sequencing was carried out using PBMCs. The V and J genes are TRBV7-9 and TRBJ2-2; 7 bases in between match TRBD2. The sequenced DNA is TGTGCCAGCAGCTTTCGGGGGGACACCGGGGAGCTGTTTTTT. Translation gives CASSFRGDTGELFF.